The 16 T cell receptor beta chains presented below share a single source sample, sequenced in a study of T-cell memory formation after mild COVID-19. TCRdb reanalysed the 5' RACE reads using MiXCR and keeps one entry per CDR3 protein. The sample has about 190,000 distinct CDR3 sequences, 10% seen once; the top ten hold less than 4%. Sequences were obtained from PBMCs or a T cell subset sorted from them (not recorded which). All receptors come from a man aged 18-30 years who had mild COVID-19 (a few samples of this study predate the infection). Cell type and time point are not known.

CDR3 DNA: TGTGCCAGCAGTTTATATGGAGGGGACTATGGCTACACCTTC. Its protein is CASSLYGGDYGYTF. The V call is TRBV12-3 or TRBV12-4, the J call TRBJ1-2; TRBD1 might be the D (5 bases). Trimming stripped 2 bases from V and 3 bases from J, with 10 bases between. The CDR3 has 14 residues.

CDR3 coding DNA: TGTGCCACCAGGGACAGGGGCTCCACAGATACGCAGTATTTT. Its translation is CATRDRGSTDTQYF. This chain uses TRBV15 with TRBJ2-3; 9 bases map to TRBD1. J lost 2 bases, V lost 6 bases, and 3 bases had no gene match. The CDR3 totals 14 residues. CDR1 is LNHNV and CDR2 is YYDKDF in the germline V gene (reference sequence).

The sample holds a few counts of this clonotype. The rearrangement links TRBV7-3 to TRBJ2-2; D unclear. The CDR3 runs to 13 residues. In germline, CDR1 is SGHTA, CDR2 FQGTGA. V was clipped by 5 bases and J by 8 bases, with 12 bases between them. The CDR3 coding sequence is TGTGCCAGCAGCCCGGACGGACGGGGGGAGCTGTTTTTT. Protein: CASSPDGRGELFF.

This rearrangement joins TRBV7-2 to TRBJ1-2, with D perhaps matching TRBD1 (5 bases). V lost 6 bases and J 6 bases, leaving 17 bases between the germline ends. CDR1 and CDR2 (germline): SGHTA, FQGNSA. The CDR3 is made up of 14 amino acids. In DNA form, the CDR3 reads TGTGCCAGCAGTTACCGGGGGGTGGAGAATGGCTACACCTTC. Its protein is CASSYRGVENGYTF.

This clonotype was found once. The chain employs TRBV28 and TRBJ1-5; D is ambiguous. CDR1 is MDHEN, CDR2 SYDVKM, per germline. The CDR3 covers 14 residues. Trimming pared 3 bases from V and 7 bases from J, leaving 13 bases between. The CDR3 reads CASSLVCLNQPQHF. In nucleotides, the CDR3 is TGTGCCAGCAGTTTGGTCTGCCTTAACCAGCCCCAGCATTTT.

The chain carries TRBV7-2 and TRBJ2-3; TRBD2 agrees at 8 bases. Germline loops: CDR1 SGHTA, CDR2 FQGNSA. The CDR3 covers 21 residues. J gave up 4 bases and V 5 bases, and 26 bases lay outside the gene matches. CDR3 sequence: CASSRPAVAGPTSGAPDTQYF. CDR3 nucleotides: TGTGCCAGCAGCCGCCCGGCCGTAGCGGGACCCACCTCAGGTGCTCCAGATACGCAGTATTTT.

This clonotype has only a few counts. In nucleotides, the CDR3 is TGTGCCAGCAGCCGCGAACGGGAGACCCAGTACTTC. Amino acid sequence: CASSRERETQYF. The genes are TRBV11-2 and TRBJ2-5, with no clear D. V was trimmed by 5 bases and J by 5 bases, leaving 9 bases between them. This CDR3 is built from 12 residues. Germline CDR1 reads SGHAT; CDR2 reads FQNNGV.

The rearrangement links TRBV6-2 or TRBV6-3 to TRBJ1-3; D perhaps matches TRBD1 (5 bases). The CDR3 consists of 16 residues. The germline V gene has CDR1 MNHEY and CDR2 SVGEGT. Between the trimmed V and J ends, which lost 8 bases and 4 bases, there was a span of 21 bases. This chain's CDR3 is CASSERFGAIGNTIYF. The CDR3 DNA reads TGTGCCAGCTCCGAGAGGTTTGGGGCGATCGGAAACACCATATATTTT.

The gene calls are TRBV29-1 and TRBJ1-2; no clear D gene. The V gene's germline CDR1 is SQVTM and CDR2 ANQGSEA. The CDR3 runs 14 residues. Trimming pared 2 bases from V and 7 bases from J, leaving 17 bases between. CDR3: CSVETSSGVFGYTF. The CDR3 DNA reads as TGCAGCGTTGAAACCAGTTCGGGTGTTTTTGGCTACACCTTC. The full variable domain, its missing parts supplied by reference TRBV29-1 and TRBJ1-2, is SAVISQKPSRDICQRGTSLTIQCQVDSQVTMMFWYRQQPGQSLTLIATANQGSEATYESGFVIDKFPISRPNLTFSTLTVSNMSPEDSSIYLCSVETSSGVFGYTFGSGTRLTVV.

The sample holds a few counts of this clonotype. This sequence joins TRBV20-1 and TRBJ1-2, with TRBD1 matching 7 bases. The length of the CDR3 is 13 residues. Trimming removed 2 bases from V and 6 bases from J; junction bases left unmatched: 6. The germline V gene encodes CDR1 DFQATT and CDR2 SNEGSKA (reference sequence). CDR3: CSARYPQGDGYTF. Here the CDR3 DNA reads TGCAGTGCTAGATACCCGCAGGGGGATGGCTACACCTTC.

CDR3 in DNA: TGTGCCAGCAGCTTCGGGACAGGGAGATACTATGGCTACACCTTC. Its protein product is CASSFGTGRYYGYTF. This sequence joins TRBV7-2 and TRBJ1-2; 9 bases are shared with TRBD1. Per the germline V gene, CDR1 is SGHTA and CDR2 is FQGNSA. This CDR3 spans 15 amino acids. V shed 3 bases and J 3 bases; nucleotides not matched to a gene: 5.

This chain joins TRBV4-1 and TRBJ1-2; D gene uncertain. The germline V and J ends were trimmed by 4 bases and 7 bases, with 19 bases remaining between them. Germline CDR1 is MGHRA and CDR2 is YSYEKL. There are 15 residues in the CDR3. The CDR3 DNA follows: TGCGCCAGCAGCCCAAAACCCGCAGCATCCTCTGGCTACACCTTC. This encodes CASSPKPAASSGYTF.

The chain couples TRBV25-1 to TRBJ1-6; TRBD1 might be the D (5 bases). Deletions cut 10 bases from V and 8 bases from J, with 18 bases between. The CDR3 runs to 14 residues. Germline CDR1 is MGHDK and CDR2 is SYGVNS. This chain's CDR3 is CAINPGPGDSPLHF. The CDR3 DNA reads TGTGCCATTAACCCGGGACCCGGTGATTCACCCCTCCACTTT.

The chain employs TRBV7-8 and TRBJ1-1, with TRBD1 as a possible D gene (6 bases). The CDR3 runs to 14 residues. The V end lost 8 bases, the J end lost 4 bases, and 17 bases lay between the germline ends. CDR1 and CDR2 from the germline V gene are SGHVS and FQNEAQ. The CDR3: CASSLVGASTEAFF. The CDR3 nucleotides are TGTGCCAGCTCCCTTGTGGGGGCGAGCACTGAAGCTTTCTTT.

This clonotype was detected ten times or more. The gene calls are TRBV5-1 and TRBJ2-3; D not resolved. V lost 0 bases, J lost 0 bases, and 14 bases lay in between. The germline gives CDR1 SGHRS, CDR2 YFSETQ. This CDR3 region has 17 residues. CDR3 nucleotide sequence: TGCGCCAGCAGCTTGGCCAGTGGCCTAGTTAGCACAGATACGCAGTATTTT. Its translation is CASSLASGLVSTDTQYF.

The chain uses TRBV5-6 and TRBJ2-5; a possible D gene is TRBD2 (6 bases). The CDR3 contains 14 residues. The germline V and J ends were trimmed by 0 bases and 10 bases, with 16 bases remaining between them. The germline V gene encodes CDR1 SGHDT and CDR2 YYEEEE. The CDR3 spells CASSLVGLTERQYF. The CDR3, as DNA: TGTGCCAGCAGCTTGGTGGGACTCACCGAACGCCAGTACTTC.